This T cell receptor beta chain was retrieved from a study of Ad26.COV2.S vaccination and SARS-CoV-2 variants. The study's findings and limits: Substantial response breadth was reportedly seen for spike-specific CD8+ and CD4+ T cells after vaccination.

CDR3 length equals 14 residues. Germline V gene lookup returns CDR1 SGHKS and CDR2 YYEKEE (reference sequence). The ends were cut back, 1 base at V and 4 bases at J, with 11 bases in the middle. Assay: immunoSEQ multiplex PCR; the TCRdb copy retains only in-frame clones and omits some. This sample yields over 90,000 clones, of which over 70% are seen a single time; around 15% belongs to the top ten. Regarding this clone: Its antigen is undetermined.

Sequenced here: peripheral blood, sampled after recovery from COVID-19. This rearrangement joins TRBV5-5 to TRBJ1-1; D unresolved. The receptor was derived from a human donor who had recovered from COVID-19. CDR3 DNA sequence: TGTGCCAGCAGCTTGTTCACGGACGGCACTGAAGCTTTCTTT. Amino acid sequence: CASSLFTDGTEAFF. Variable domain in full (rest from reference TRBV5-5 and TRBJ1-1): DAGVTQSPTHLIKTRGQQVTLRCSPISGHKSVSWYQQVLGQGPQFIFQYYEKEERGRGNFPDRFSARQFPNYSSELNVNALLLGDSALYLCASSLFTDGTEAFFGQGTRLTVV.